Sequencing of this T cell receptor (beta chain) was carried out in a study of blood T cell repertoires in COVID-19. The CDR3 is made up of 13 amino acids. The V and J ends lost 4 bases and 6 bases, in that order; junction bases with no gene match: 4. Germline V gives CDR1 SGHRS, CDR2 YFSETQ. Here immunoSEQ multiplex PCR was the method, and the copy in TCRdb shows in-frame clones only, minus some. The data show around 210,000 clones, approximately 86% seen once. The receptor was isolated from a man between 60 and 70 years old with COVID-19, enrolled during active disease. Sequencing was done on a sample of peripheral blood. The J gene is TRBJ1-1, the V gene TRBV5-1; 9 bases match TRBD1. The CDR3 DNA follows: TGCGCCAGCAGCCTGGACAGGGGCGCTGAAGCTTTCTTT. Its translation: CASSLDRGAEAFF.